What follows are 28 T cell receptor beta chains derived from one specimen sequenced in a study of cytomegalovirus exposure and HLA in healthy donors. Primers for the PCR totalled 60 Vbeta and 13 Jbeta. Repertoires were generated with immunoSEQ multiplex PCR, while TCRdb's copy carries only in-frame clones and drops some. The data show some 130,000 clones, roughly 78% seen once. Sequenced sample: PBMCs. The receptors here all came from a man aged 30 to 39 in good health.

V is TRBV10-2 and J is TRBJ2-7, with D unresolved. CDR1 WSHSY and CDR2 SAAADI come from the germline V gene. This CDR3 contains 12 residues. The V gene lost 0 bases and the J gene lost 3 bases, with 3 bases spanning the gap. DNA of the CDR3: TGCGCCAGCAGTGAGTCTTACTACGAGCAGTACTTC. It encodes CASSESYYEQYF.

The chain links TRBV7-9 to TRBJ1-3; no clear D gene. V was pared by 6 bases and J by 3 bases, with 15 bases between. The CDR3 runs to 15 residues. CDR1 is SEHNR, CDR2 FQNEAQ, per germline (reference sequence). The CDR3 sequence is CASSYAARRGNTIYF. The CDR3 bases are TGTGCCAGCAGTTACGCGGCTAGACGTGGAAACACCATATATTTT. Using reference TRBV7-9 and TRBJ1-3 for the parts outside the CDR3, the full variable domain is DTGVSQNPRHKITKRGQNVTFRCDPISEHNRLYWYRQTLGQGPEFLTYFQNEAQLEKSRLLSDRFSAERPKGSFSTLEIQRTEQGDSAMYLCASSYAARRGNTIYFGEGSWLTVV.

The chain recombines TRBV19 with TRBJ2-2; TRBD1 is a possible D gene (5 bases). Germline assignment: CDR1 LNHDA and CDR2 SQIVND (reference sequence). Deletions cut 4 bases from V and 1 base from J, with 13 bases between. The CDR3 consists of 16 residues. CDR3: CASSTSRRGNTGELFF. DNA of the CDR3: TGTGCCAGTAGTACCTCTAGAAGGGGGAACACCGGGGAGCTGTTTTTT. Using reference TRBV19 and TRBJ2-2 for the parts outside the CDR3, the full variable domain is DGGITQSPKYLFRKEGQNVTLSCEQNLNHDAMYWYRQDPGQGLRLIYYSQIVNDFQKGDIAEGYSVSREKKESFPLTVTSAQKNPTAFYLCASSTSRRGNTGELFFGEGSRLTVL.

The V gene is TRBV5-4, the J gene TRBJ2-4; 7 bases map to TRBD2. In germline, CDR1 is SGHNT, CDR2 YYREEE (reference sequence). Trimming cost V 0 bases and J 2 bases; bases outside gene matches: 2. This CDR3 spans 15 amino acids. The CDR3 here is CASSLGGGTKNIQYF. CDR3 bases: TGTGCCAGCAGCTTGGGGGGGGGAACCAAAAACATTCAGTACTTC.

This chain connects TRBV21-1 to TRBJ2-7; the table's D call TRBD1 went unverified against the DNA. TRBV21-1 is an annotated pseudogene. The CDR3 has 15 amino acids. The CDR3 sequence: CASTRDRVKTYEQYF. The CDR3 coding sequence is TGTGCCAGCACCCGGGACAGGGTAAAGACCTACGAGCAGTACTTC.

The rearrangement joins TRBV7-9 to TRBJ1-2; D is unclear. Germline V gene data show CDR1 as SEHNR and CDR2 as FQNEAQ (reference sequence). V shed 5 bases and J shed 4 bases, with 17 bases lying between them. This CDR3 region has 15 residues. In DNA, the CDR3 is TGTGCCAGCAGCCCTACGGTCGGGGTTCTCTATGGCTACACCTTC. This encodes CASSPTVGVLYGYTF. The full variable domain, rest sourced from reference TRBV7-9 and TRBJ1-2, is DTGVSQNPRHKITKRGQNVTFRCDPISEHNRLYWYRQTLGQGPEFLTYFQNEAQLEKSRLLSDRFSAERPKGSFSTLEIQRTEQGDSAMYLCASSPTVGVLYGYTFGSGTRLTVV.

This clone is a singleton in its sample. The V gene is TRBV27, the J gene TRBJ2-7, with D perhaps matching TRBD2 (5 bases). V lost 5 bases to trimming and J lost 2 bases, with 10 bases between them. The CDR3 sequence is 13 residues long. Germline-derived CDR1 and CDR2 are MNHEY and SMNVEV (reference sequence). The CDR3 DNA is TGTGCCAGCAGTCGGGATTCGACCTACGAGCAGTACTTC. It codes for CASSRDSTYEQYF.

This clone was recorded a few times. The chain carries TRBV5-1 and TRBJ1-1; a weak D match, TRBD1 (5 bases). V was pared by 0 bases and J by 7 bases, with 10 bases between. Germline V CDR1 and CDR2: SGHRS, YFSETQ. CDR3 size: 13 residues. The CDR3 region is CASSLAQEGEAFF. Written as DNA, the CDR3 is TGCGCCAGCAGCTTGGCACAGGAGGGTGAAGCTTTCTTT. The whole variable domain, remainder taken from reference TRBV5-1 and TRBJ1-1, is KAGVTQTPRYLIKTRGQQVTLSCSPISGHRSVSWYQQTPGQGLQFLFEYFSETQRNKGNFPGRFSGRQFSNSRSEMNVSTLELGDSALYLCASSLAQEGEAFFGQGTRLTVV.

This clone appeared once. This chain connects TRBV5-4 to TRBJ2-7; 8 bases are a match to TRBD2. The V gene's germline CDR1 is SGHNT and CDR2 YYREEE (reference sequence). This CDR3 contains 13 residues. V lost 6 bases and J lost 0; bases outside the gene matches: 2. CDR3 bases: TGTGCCAGCACCGGGACTAGCTCCTACGAGCAGTACTTC. Residues: CASTGTSSYEQYF.

The rearrangement joins TRBV6-5 to TRBJ1-1, with 8 bases fitting TRBD1. The CDR3 extends over 15 amino acids. With 0 bases clipped from V and 4 bases from J, the junction kept 4 bases outside the gene matches. The germline V gene has CDR1 MNHEY and CDR2 SVGAGI. The CDR3 sequence is CASSYSTGVGTEAFF. DNA for the CDR3: TGTGCCAGCAGTTACTCGACAGGGGTAGGCACTGAAGCTTTCTTT.

The chain links TRBV13 to TRBJ2-1; 9 bases agree with TRBD2. CDR3 length equals 17 residues. Germline loops: CDR1 PRHDT, CDR2 FYEKMQ (reference sequence). V was clipped by 2 bases and J by 4 bases; unmatched bases: 9. CDR3 sequence reads: CASSLNLGLATYNEQFF. The CDR3 nucleotides are TGTGCCAGCAGCTTAAACCTCGGACTAGCGACTTACAATGAGCAGTTCTTC. The full variable domain, completed using reference TRBV13 and TRBJ2-1, is AAGVIQSPRHLIKEKRETATLKCYPIPRHDTVYWYQQGPGQDPQFLISFYEKMQSDKGSIPDRFSAQQFSDYHSELNMSSLELGDSALYFCASSLNLGLATYNEQFFGPGTRLTVL.

DNA of the CDR3: TGTGCCAGCAGTTTTACCGCCGGGAACGAGCAGTACTTC. Translating it yields CASSFTAGNEQYF. The V and J genes are TRBV28 and TRBJ2-7; the D gene is possibly TRBD2 (5 bases). The CDR3 runs to 13 residues. V was shortened by 3 bases and J by 5 bases, with 11 bases between the two germline ends. CDR1 and CDR2 (germline): MDHEN, SYDVKM.

The genes are TRBV11-3 and TRBJ1-4, with D possibly matching TRBD1 (6 bases). Germline V gene sequence: CDR1 SGHNT, CDR2 YENEEA. The CDR3 runs to 15 residues. V shed 4 bases and J shed 8 bases, with 17 bases lying between them. The CDR3 is CASSSRTGINEKLFF. As DNA, the CDR3 is TGTGCCAGCAGCTCGCGAACAGGGATAAACGAAAAACTGTTTTTT.

The chain employs TRBV28 and TRBJ2-1; TRBD2 might be the D (5 bases). The V and J ends lost 5 bases and 0 bases respectively, with 17 bases between them. Germline values: CDR1 MDHEN, CDR2 SYDVKM. This CDR3 comprises 17 residues. This chain's CDR3 is CASSPASEAFSYNEQFF. The CDR3 DNA reads as TGTGCCAGCAGTCCCGCCTCGGAGGCCTTCTCCTACAATGAGCAGTTCTTC. Variable domain in full (rest from reference TRBV28 and TRBJ2-1): DVKVTQSSRYLVKRTGEKVFLECVQDMDHENMFWYRQDPGLGLRLIYFSYDVKMKEKGDIPEGYSVSREKKERFSLILESASTNQTSMYLCASSPASEAFSYNEQFFGPGTRLTVL.

This sequence joins TRBV27 and TRBJ2-5; 13 positions agree with TRBD2. TRBJ2-7 matches the DNA end more closely, so the J call is doubtful. This CDR3 is built from 15 residues. Germline loops: CDR1 MNHEY, CDR2 SMNVEV (reference sequence). For the CDR3, the DNA is TGTGCCAGCAGTGTCAGGACTAGCGGGAGAGACGAGCAGTACTTC. It encodes CASSVRTSGRDEQYF.

The J gene is TRBJ2-1, the V gene TRBV15, with TRBD2 matching 8 bases. With 3 bases clipped from V and 6 bases from J, the junction kept 10 bases outside the gene matches. This CDR3 contains 16 residues. Germline CDR1 LNHNV, CDR2 YYDKDF (reference sequence). CDR3 region: CATSRTRAGVSNEQFF. CDR3 nucleotides: TGTGCCACCAGCAGGACACGAGCGGGAGTCTCCAATGAGCAGTTCTTC.

This chain uses TRBV18 with TRBJ1-2; a possible D gene is TRBD1 (5 bases). Trimming removed 3 bases at V and 1 base at J, with 9 bases between. The CDR3 runs 14 residues. CDR1 KGHSH and CDR2 LQKENI come from the germline V gene. DNA for the CDR3: TGTGCCAGCTCACCGTTTGACAGTAACTATGGCTACACCTTC. It codes for CASSPFDSNYGYTF.

This chain connects TRBV27 to TRBJ1-5, with 10 bases aligning to TRBD1. The CDR3 spans 13 residues. V shed 5 bases and J 6 bases; nucleotides not matched to a gene: 1. Germline CDR1 MNHEY, CDR2 SMNVEV (reference sequence). The CDR3 loop reads CASSGTGVQPQHF. The CDR3, as DNA: TGTGCCAGCAGTGGGACAGGGGTTCAGCCCCAGCATTTT.

This chain uses TRBV28 with TRBJ2-7, with 11 bases fitting TRBD2. The germline CDR1 and CDR2 sequences are MDHEN and SYDVKM. Losses at the gene ends were 9 bases for V and 3 bases for J; bases not matched to a gene: 7. CDR3 length: 14 residues. The CDR3 sequence: CASTTSGIFYEQYF. For the CDR3, the DNA is TGTGCCAGTACGACTAGCGGGATCTTCTACGAGCAGTACTTC.

V is TRBV28 and J is TRBJ1-2; 8 bases are a match to TRBD1. Germline V CDR1 and CDR2: MDHEN, SYDVKM. The ends lost 3 bases at V and 4 bases at J; junction bases unmatched: 4. The length of the CDR3 is 14 residues. The CDR3 DNA is TGTGCCAGCAGTTTTGGGCAGGGGGCCTATGGCTACACCTTC. Protein sequence: CASSFGQGAYGYTF.

This rearrangement joins TRBV18 to TRBJ2-4; 10 nucleotides agree with TRBD2. Germline-derived CDR1 and CDR2 are KGHSH and LQKENI. Trimming cost V 0 bases and J 0 bases; bases outside gene matches: 11. This CDR3 spans 20 amino acids. The CDR3: CASSPPALSGGGIAKNIQYF. The CDR3 DNA reads as TGTGCCAGCTCACCACCGGCTCTCAGCGGGGGGGGGATAGCCAAAAACATTCAGTACTTC.

This chain connects TRBV19 to TRBJ1-1; D call uncertain. Between the trimmed V and J ends, which lost 6 bases and 1 base, there was a span of 12 bases. This CDR3 is 14 amino acids long. CDR1 and CDR2 from the germline V gene are LNHDA and SQIVND (reference sequence). The chain's CDR3 is CASSWADENTEAFF. CDR3 coding DNA: TGTGCCAGTAGCTGGGCAGACGAGAACACTGAAGCTTTCTTT.

The V and J genes are TRBV7-6 and TRBJ2-5; 8 bases agree with TRBD1. The J call may be mistaken, given a closer DNA end match to TRBJ2-7. CDR3 length: 14 residues. Germline V gene sequence: CDR1 SGHVS, CDR2 FNYEAQ. CDR3 region: CASSPPQGAVEQYF. The CDR3, as DNA: TGTGCCAGCAGCCCACCTCAGGGGGCCGTCGAGCAGTACTTC.

This chain links TRBV15 with TRBJ2-2, with TRBD2 matching over 9 bases. This CDR3 is built from 16 residues. Germline values: CDR1 LNHNV, CDR2 YYDKDF (reference sequence). Trimming took 4 bases from V and 4 from J; bases not matched to a gene: 7. In DNA, the CDR3 is TGTGCCACCAGCACGGAGCGGGAGGTGACCACCGGGGAGCTGTTTTTT. Translation gives CATSTEREVTTGELFF.

The J gene is TRBJ2-2, the V gene TRBV7-6; D may be TRBD1 (5 bases). Trimming took off 5 bases at V and 2 bases at J, with 12 bases between the two ends. The CDR3 totals 15 residues. Per the germline V gene, CDR1 is SGHVS and CDR2 is FNYEAQ. This chain's CDR3 is CASSEWGLNTGELFF. The DNA for the CDR3 is TGTGCCAGCAGCGAATGGGGCCTCAACACCGGGGAGCTGTTTTTT.

The V call is TRBV27, the J call TRBJ2-2; 7 bases fit TRBD2. The CDR3 has 16 amino acids. CDR1 and CDR2 (germline): MNHEY, SMNVEV (reference sequence). After removal of 6 bases from V and 3 bases from J, the junction contained 10 bases not matched to a gene. Here the CDR3 DNA reads TGTGCCAGCAGCCCGGCCGGGGGAGGGTACACCGGGGAGCTGTTTTTT. It translates to CASSPAGGGYTGELFF.

The gene calls are TRBV4-1 and TRBJ2-5, with 9 bases aligning to TRBD1. The germline gives CDR1 MGHRA, CDR2 YSYEKL. V gave up 6 bases and J gave up 2 bases; unmatched junction bases: 4. This CDR3 comprises 14 residues. The CDR3 region is CASSPTGGQETQYF. The CDR3 nucleotides are TGCGCCAGCAGTCCGACAGGGGGGCAAGAGACCCAGTACTTC.

The chain uses TRBV16 and TRBJ2-1, with 8 bases matching TRBD1. Looked up from germline, CDR1 is KGHSY and CDR2 is FQNENV. V was pared by 3 bases and J by 4 bases, with 5 bases of the junction left unmatched. The CDR3 contains 15 residues. The chain's CDR3 is CASSHPGQAYNEQFF. The CDR3 bases are TGTGCCAGCAGCCATCCGGGACAGGCATACAATGAGCAGTTCTTC.